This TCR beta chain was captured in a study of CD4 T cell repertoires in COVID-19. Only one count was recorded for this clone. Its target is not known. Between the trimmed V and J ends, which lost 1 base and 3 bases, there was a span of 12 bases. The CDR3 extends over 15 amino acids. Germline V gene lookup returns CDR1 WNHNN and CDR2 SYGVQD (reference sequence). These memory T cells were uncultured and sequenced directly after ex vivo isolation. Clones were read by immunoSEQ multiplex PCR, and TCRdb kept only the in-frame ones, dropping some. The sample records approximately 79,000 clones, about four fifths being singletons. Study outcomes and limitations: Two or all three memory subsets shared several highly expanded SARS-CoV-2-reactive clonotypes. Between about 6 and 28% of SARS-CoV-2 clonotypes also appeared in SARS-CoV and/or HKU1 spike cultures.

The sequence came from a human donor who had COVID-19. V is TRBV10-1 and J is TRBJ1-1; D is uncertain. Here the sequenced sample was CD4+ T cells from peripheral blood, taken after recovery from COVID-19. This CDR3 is CASSEYKGTDTEAFF. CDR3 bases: TGCGCCAGCAGTGAGTATAAGGGTACGGACACTGAAGCTTTCTTT.